This entry is about one T cell receptor beta chain. The sample originates from a study of T cells expressing NK-cell markers. Study-wide context: It was from sorted CD3+CD56+NKG2C+, CD3+CD56+NKG2C- and CD3+CD56-NKG2C+ T cells that TCR beta repertoires came.

This CDR3 is built from 17 residues. Germline V lookup: CDR1 SQVTM, CDR2 ANQGSEA. After re-calling the 5' RACE reads, TCRdb lists one entry per CDR3 protein, DNA absent. This table holds some 300,000 distinct CDR3 sequences. The sequencing sample was made of blood T cells: a sorted CD56 or NKG2C T cell subset, CD4+ or CD8+ T cells, or bulk PBMC T cells (not recorded which). The gene calls are TRBV29-1 and TRBJ2-1; TCRdb calls TRBD2, which cannot be checked without DNA. The sequence was obtained from a man younger than 35 in good health. The CDR3 loop reads CSVVPLAGGRAYNEQFF.